This record looks at one TCR beta chain sequence and its context. Isolated RNA was reverse transcribed in full, so expressed TCRB transcripts were sequenced. Sequencing was performed with immunoSEQ multiplex PCR; in TCRdb, only in-frame clones are kept and a portion is missing. The table includes around 320,000 clones, 14% detected once. CDR3 length: 15 residues. In germline, CDR1 is LNHNV, CDR2 YYDKDF (reference sequence). Between the trimmed V and J ends, which lost 0 bases and 2 bases, there was a span of 10 bases. These data originate in a study of beta chain features in type 1 diabetes. The V and J genes are TRBV15 and TRBJ2-5; D uncertain. The sequence was collected from a man aged 30-40 years in good health. The sequencing sample was made of central memory CD4+ T cells from blood. This chain's CDR3 is CATSRDRAIQETQYF. The CDR3 coding sequence is TGTGCCACCAGCAGAGATCGGGCCATTCAAGAGACCCAGTACTTC.